These T cell receptor beta chains were read from a single sample in a study of blood T cell repertoires in COVID-19. Sequencing used immunoSEQ multiplex PCR; TCRdb keeps in-frame clones, though not all of them. The sample includes 150,000 to 190,000 clones, around 74% of them seen just once. The sequenced material came from peripheral blood. The receptors originated from a woman over 75 with acute or convalescent COVID-19. The CDR3 runs from the conserved cysteine through the conserved F or W. Fields, in order: V gene, D gene, clone size, J gene, CDR3 DNA, CDR3 protein. A D gene is named only where the DNA matches it firmly. Size tells how often a clone was seen (once, few, many) or the class of an expanded clone, and some rows leave it out.

TRBV30,TRBD1,few,TRBJ1-6,TGTGCCTGGAGTAAGGGACAGGGAAATTCACCCCTCCACTTT,CAWSKGQGNSPLHF
TRBV6-1,-,-,TRBJ1-3,TGTGCCAGCAGTGAAGGGCCCCTTGGAAACACCATATATTTT,CASSEGPLGNTIYF
TRBV7-2,-,once,TRBJ1-4,TGTGCCAGCAGTCCATCGGGGTTAACTAATGAAAAACTGTTTTTT,CASSPSGLTNEKLFF
TRBV7-3,TRBD2,-,TRBJ2-5,TGTGCCAGCAGCTCCCTTGGACTAGCGGGGGGGCGGGAGACCCAGTACTTC,CASSSLGLAGGRETQYF
TRBV5-1,TRBD2,-,TRBJ2-2,TGCGCCAGCAGCGCGGGGGGCCAGACCGGGGAGCTGTTTTTT,CASSAGGQTGELFF
TRBV5-6,TRBD2,once,TRBJ2-1,TGTGCCAGCCGTAGGACTAGCGGGTGGAATGAGCAGTTCTTC,CASRRTSGWNEQFF
TRBV7-2,TRBD1,-,TRBJ1-2,TGTGCCAGCAGCTTAGGGGACAGCTGGGACCTTGGCTACACCTTC,CASSLGDSWDLGYTF
TRBV2,TRBD1,-,TRBJ2-5,TGTGCCAGCAGTGCCGGACAGGGTAGGAGAGAGACCCAGTACTTC,CASSAGQGRRETQYF
TRBV7-2,-,-,TRBJ1-2,TGTGCCAGCAGCTTAGGGGGAGTCTTTCACTATGGCTACACCTTC,CASSLGGVFHYGYTF
TRBV16,TRBD2,-,TRBJ2-1,TGTGCCAGCAGCCAGGGGGGGAACTACAATGAGCAGTTCTTC,CASSQGGNYNEQFF
TRBV6-1,-,-,TRBJ2-7,TGTGCCAGCAGTGAGGCCACAGGGAATCCCCACGAGCAGTACTTC,CASSEATGNPHEQYF
TRBV6-5,TRBD2,-,TRBJ2-1,TGTGCCAGCAGTCTTACTAGCGGGGACCTGTGGGAGCAGTTCTTC,CASSLTSGDLWEQFF
TRBV5-1,-,few,TRBJ1-3,TGCGCCAGCAGCCCGGGGGAGACAGGAAACACCATATATTTT,CASSPGETGNTIYF
TRBV18,-,-,TRBJ2-7,TGTGCCAGCTCAGTTAAGGACAGTTCCTCCTCCTACGAGCAGTACTTC,CASSVKDSSSSYEQYF
TRBV6-5,-,-,TRBJ1-2,TGTGCCAGCATTTCTTCGGGGGATGGGAATGGCTACACCTTC,CASISSGDGNGYTF
TRBV3-1/TRBV3-2,-,once,TRBJ1-5,TGTGCCAGCAGCCAAGGAGGCCTAAGCAATCAGCCCCAGCATTTT,CASSQGGLSNQPQHF
TRBV13,-,-,TRBJ2-7,TGTGCCAGCAGCTTAGGAGGCAGGGGCACCTACGAGCAGTACTTC,CASSLGGRGTYEQYF
TRBV18,-,-,TRBJ1-1,TGTGCCAGCTCATTGACTCCTTCGTTAATTAACACTGAAGCTTTCTTT,CASSLTPSLINTEAFF
TRBV4-1,TRBD2,-,TRBJ2-1,TGCGCCAGCAGCCAAGACGGAACGGGGGGGGTCTATGAGCAGTTCTTC,CASSQDGTGGVYEQFF
TRBV6-5,TRBD2,-,TRBJ2-3,TGTGCCAGCAGTTCCGGCGGGGGACGCACAGATACGCAGTATTTT,CASSSGGGRTDTQYF
TRBV5-1,TRBD1,-,TRBJ1-6,TGCGCCAGCAGCTTGACAGGGGATAATTCACCCCTCCACTTT,CASSLTGDNSPLHF
TRBV16,-,-,TRBJ1-1,TGTGCCAGCAGCCTCTTTTCCACTGAAGCTTTCTTT,CASSLFSTEAFF
TRBV6-6,-,-,TRBJ1-2,TGTGCCAGCAACATCAGGGCGAACTATGGCTACACCTTC,CASNIRANYGYTF
TRBV11-3,-,-,TRBJ2-3,TGTGCCAGCAGCTTAGGAAGGCGGGACTCTAGCACAGATACGCAGTATTTT,CASSLGRRDSSTDTQYF
TRBV7-8,TRBD1,-,TRBJ1-1,TGTGCCAGCAGCGCTCGACAGGGGAACACTGAAGCTTTCTTT,CASSARQGNTEAFF
TRBV3-1/TRBV3-2,TRBD1,-,TRBJ2-5,TGTGCCAGCAGCCTACGGGACAGGGAGCAAGAGACCCAGTACTTC,CASSLRDREQETQYF
TRBV11-2,-,-,TRBJ2-5,TGTGCCAGCAGCTTATCCAGGGCCGGGGAGACCCAGTACTTC,CASSLSRAGETQYF
TRBV7-9,-,-,TRBJ1-6,TGTGCCAGCAGCTTTTCAGGCGATTCACCCCTCCACTTT,CASSFSGDSPLHF
TRBV11-2,TRBD1,-,TRBJ1-4,TGTGCCAGCAGCTCCCGGGACAGGGGAGGAGAAAAACTGTTTTTT,CASSSRDRGGEKLFF
TRBV5-1,TRBD2,once,TRBJ2-7,TGCGCCAGCAGCTCTGGGACTAGCGGGAACGAGCAGTACTTC,CASSSGTSGNEQYF
TRBV11-2,TRBD2,-,TRBJ2-5,TGTGCCAGCAGTTTGGGGACTAGCGGGAAGGAGACCCAGTACTTC,CASSLGTSGKETQYF
TRBV19,TRBD1,-,TRBJ1-2,TGTGCCAGTAGTATCCCTCTCCGACAGGGGGCACACTATGGCTACACCTTC,CASSIPLRQGAHYGYTF
TRBV7-9,-,-,TRBJ2-7,TGTGCCAGCAGCCATACATACGAGCAGTACTTC,CASSHTYEQYF
TRBV28,TRBD2,few,TRBJ2-1,TGTGCCAGCAGTCAGGGGACTAGCGGGAGACACGAGCAGTTCTTC,CASSQGTSGRHEQFF
TRBV6-5,TRBD1,few,TRBJ1-2,TGTGCCAGCAGGGGCAGGGACAGGAGCTATGGCTACACCTTC,CASRGRDRSYGYTF
TRBV27,TRBD1,-,TRBJ2-7,TGTGCCAGCAGTAGACAGGGCTCTGAGCAGTACTTC,CASSRQGSEQYF
TRBV7-6,-,-,TRBJ2-1,TGTGCCAGCAGCCGAGACATGACCTCCTACAATGAGCAGTTCTTC,CASSRDMTSYNEQFF
TRBV5-1,-,-,TRBJ2-2,TGCGCCAGCAGCTCGAACCAGGGTCGTGTCGAGGAGCTGTTTTTT,CASSSNQGRVEELFF
TRBV6-2/TRBV6-3,-,-,TRBJ2-7,TGTGCCAGCAGTTACTCTAGCGTCTCCTACGAGCAGTACTTC,CASSYSSVSYEQYF
TRBV6-6,-,-,TRBJ2-1,TGTGCCAGCGGGGGCGGGCAGGCTATTAACAATGAGCAGTTCTTC,CASGGGQAINNEQFF
TRBV7-2,TRBD2,-,TRBJ2-7,TGTGCCAGCAGCTTAGCGCTTTCTAGCGGGATGAGCGAGCAGTACTTC,CASSLALSSGMSEQYF
TRBV29-1,TRBD1,-,TRBJ2-1,TGCAGCGTGGGACAGACCCTCTATAATGAGCAGTTCTTC,CSVGQTLYNEQFF
TRBV6-6,TRBD1,-,TRBJ1-2,TGTGCCAGCAGTTCCGGGACAGTCGGCCTTTATGGCTACACCTTC,CASSSGTVGLYGYTF
TRBV24-1,-,-,TRBJ2-1,TGTGCCACCAGTGAGGGGGCGAAGTATGAGCAGTTCTTC,CATSEGAKYEQFF
TRBV7-3,TRBD1,-,TRBJ2-3,TGTGCCAGCAGCACTTCGACAGGGAGCACAGATACGCAGTATTTT,CASSTSTGSTDTQYF
TRBV7-9,-,-,TRBJ1-1,TGTGCCAGCAGCTCGCAGACAGTCGTTGACACTGAAGCTTTCTTT,CASSSQTVVDTEAFF